The source of this T cell receptor (beta chain) is a study of CD8 T cells in Susac syndrome. Study-wide results and limits: TCR sequencing and HLA analysis covered a relatively small number of individuals.

Random hexamers served to reverse transcribe roughly 0.45 to 1 ug RNA. The method of amplification for TCR beta CDR3 was immunoSEQ multiplex PCR, covering 54 Vbeta and 13 Jbeta. Each CDR3 protein is one row after TCRdb ran MiXCR on the immunoSEQ multiplex PCR reads. The sample carries roughly 120,000 distinct CDR3 sequences, roughly 95% recorded once. The CDR3 has 14 residues. Deletions cut 0 bases from V and 1 base from J, with 9 bases between. Germline loops: CDR1 DFQATT, CDR2 SNEGSKA (reference sequence). Notes on this clonotype: Its antigen is still unknown.

It was negative isolation that provided the CD8+ and CD4+ T cells, whereas TEMRA cells were enriched by FACS. Sequenced sample: CD4+ T cells from PBMCs. The rearrangement links TRBV20-1 to TRBJ2-5; D call uncertain. This sequence was found in a human donor in good health. The CDR3 DNA follows: TGCAGTGCTAGAGATCTCGCGGCCCAAGAGACCCAGTACTTC. Protein: CSARDLAAQETQYF.